One and the same sample provided the 11 T cell receptor beta chains below, sequenced in a study of graft-versus-host responses after intestinal transplantation. Their target antigens are unknown. Assay used: immunoSEQ multiplex PCR; TCRdb lists only in-frame clones, some missing. Counted here are tens of thousands of clones, 75% to 95% occurring once; the ten biggest clones make up roughly 5.6%. Sequencing was performed on unstimulated CD8+ T cells sorted from spleen or lymph node cells, taken before intestinal transplant. These receptors all come from a human donor who received an intestinal transplant.

The gene calls are TRBV25-1 and TRBJ1-2, with 7 bases fitting TRBD1. This CDR3 contains 14 residues. Germline-derived CDR1 and CDR2 are MGHDK and SYGVNS. J gave up 6 bases and V 2 bases, and 6 bases lay outside the gene matches. This chain's CDR3 is CASSEQGVYNGYTF. CDR3 nucleotide sequence: TGTGCCAGCAGTGAACAGGGGGTTTATAATGGCTACACCTTC.

The chain joins TRBV27 to TRBJ2-7, with D perhaps matching TRBD1 or TRBD2 (5 bases each). This CDR3 comprises 14 residues. Trimming stripped 6 bases from V and 1 base from J, with 13 bases between. CDR1 MNHEY and CDR2 SMNVEV come from the germline V gene (reference sequence). DNA of the CDR3: TGTGCCAGCAGGGTGGGGGTGATGTCCTACGAGCAGTACTTC. Translated, it gives CASRVGVMSYEQYF.

V and J are TRBV27 and TRBJ1-2; D possibly corresponds to TRBD1 (5 bases). The CDR3 length is 13 residues. Per germline, CDR1 MNHEY and CDR2 SMNVEV (reference sequence). V lost 5 bases and J lost 4, with 11 bases in between. This chain's CDR3 is CASSPSGVYGYTF. For the CDR3, the DNA is TGTGCCAGCAGTCCATCGGGGGTCTATGGCTACACCTTC.

This rearrangement joins TRBV23-1 to TRBJ2-7; TRBD1 agrees at 7 bases. TRBV23-1 is recorded as an ORF, its role being uncertain. The CDR3 consists of 12 residues. V was pared by 8 bases and J by 3 bases, with 4 bases of the junction left unmatched. In DNA, the CDR3 is TGCGCCAGCTGGGACAGACTCTACGAGCAGTACTTC. Its translation: CASWDRLYEQYF.

This sequence joins TRBV2 and TRBJ2-1; 7 bases map to TRBD1. The germline CDR1 and CDR2 sequences are SNHLY and FYNNEI. Trimming cost V 9 bases and J 3 bases; bases outside gene matches: 5. This CDR3 has 13 residues. The CDR3 nucleotides read TGTGCCAGAAGGGGGCGAGGCTACAATGAGCAGTTCTTC. Translation: CARRGRGYNEQFF.

The rearrangement joins TRBV28 to TRBJ2-2; tentative D call: TRBD1 (5 bases). Germline-derived CDR1 and CDR2 are MDHEN and SYDVKM. The CDR3 covers 14 residues. V lost 2 bases and J lost 1, with 5 bases in between. In DNA, the CDR3 is TGTGCCAGCAGTTTAGACAGGAACACCGGGGAGCTGTTTTTT. Its translation is CASSLDRNTGELFF.

The table lists this clone with a count of one. The chain couples TRBV28 to TRBJ1-4; D uncertain. Trimming pared 3 bases from V and 8 bases from J, leaving 13 bases between. Germline V gene lookup returns CDR1 MDHEN and CDR2 SYDVKM. The CDR3 length is 14 residues. CDR3 sequence: CASSFKQAAEKLFF. In nucleotides, the CDR3 is TGTGCCAGCAGTTTTAAGCAAGCCGCCGAAAAACTGTTTTTT.

V gene TRBV2 combines with J gene TRBJ2-1; 12 nucleotides line up with TRBD2. Germline V lookup: CDR1 SNHLY, CDR2 FYNNEI. This CDR3 region has 14 residues. Trimming removed 5 bases from V and 7 bases from J; junction bases left unmatched: 3. CDR3 DNA sequence: TGTGCCAGCAGTCTAGCGGGGGGGCCGAATGAGCAGTTCTTC. It translates to CASSLAGGPNEQFF.

The chain employs TRBV21-1 and TRBJ1-2; the table names TRBD1, a call not compared with the DNA. TRBV21-1 is given as a pseudogene. The CDR3 has 17 residues. The CDR3 DNA follows: TGTGCCAGCAGCAAACTTCGTACGCAGGGCGCAAGTTATGGCTACACCTTC. Amino acids: CASSKLRTQGASYGYTF.

J is TRBJ2-7 and V is TRBV2; D remains unclear. The V and J ends lost 8 bases and 2 bases respectively, with 13 bases between them. This CDR3 is 13 amino acids long. CDR1 is SNHLY and CDR2 is FYNNEI in the germline V gene. CDR3 bases: TGTGCCAGCCGGTACGAACCCACCTACGAGCAGTACTTC. It translates to CASRYEPTYEQYF.

The chain has TRBV15 and TRBJ2-1; 7 bases are a match to TRBD1. The junction had 11 bases not matched to a gene; V was cut back by 5 bases and J by 7 bases. Germline V CDR1 and CDR2: LNHNV, YYDKDF (reference sequence). This CDR3 has 15 amino acids. This CDR3 is CATSEDREGRNEQFF. CDR3 DNA: TGTGCCACCAGCGAAGACAGGGAAGGTAGAAATGAGCAGTTCTTC.